The source of this T cell receptor beta chain is a study of ipilimumab plus nivolumab after autologous stem cell transplantation. The overall study: Median doses per patient: roughly five ipilimumab, under 10 nivolumab.

Ipilimumab, 1 mg/kg, started 14 to 28 days after autologous transplant. Patients received nivolumab 3 mg/kg at weeks 1, 4, 7, 10, then fortnightly to week 26. Profiling relied on immunoSEQ multiplex PCR, and the TCRdb table lists in-frame clones only, not all of them. The table includes some 17,000 clones, around four fifths detected once. Comment on this clone: Relative to the germline gene, one junction end is altered; a read error may explain this.

The source is a male donor with diffuse large B-cell lymphoma. The specimen was PBMCs, collected in a trial of ipilimumab plus nivolumab as post-transplant consolidation.

CDR3 DNA sequence: TGTGCCAGCAGGGAAGGCCCAGGACGCCCTTCCTCCTACGAGCAGTACTTC. It is translated as CASREGPGRPSSYEQYF. The chain joins TRBV6-1 to TRBJ2-7, with D unclear. Germline V gene sequence: CDR1 MNHNS, CDR2 SASEGT. This CDR3 is built from 17 residues.